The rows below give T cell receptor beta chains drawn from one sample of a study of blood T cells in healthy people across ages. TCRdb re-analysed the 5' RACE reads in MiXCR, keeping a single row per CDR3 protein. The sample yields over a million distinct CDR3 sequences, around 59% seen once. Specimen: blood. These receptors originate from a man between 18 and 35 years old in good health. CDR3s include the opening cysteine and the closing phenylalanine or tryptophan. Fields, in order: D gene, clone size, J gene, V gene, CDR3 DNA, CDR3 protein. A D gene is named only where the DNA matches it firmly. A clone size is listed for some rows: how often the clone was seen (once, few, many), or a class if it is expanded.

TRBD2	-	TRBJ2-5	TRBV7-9	TGTGCCAGCACCACTACCCATCGACTAGCCCTCTCCCACAATGAGCAGTACTTC	CASTTTHRLALSHNEQYF
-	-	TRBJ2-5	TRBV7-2	TGTGCCAGCAGCTTAGGCGCTAGTAGTGAGACCCAGTACTTC	CASSLGASSETQYF
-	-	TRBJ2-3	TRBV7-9	TGTTCCCATGGGGAACAGCTAAACCCAGATACGCAGTATTTT	CSHGEQLNPDTQYF
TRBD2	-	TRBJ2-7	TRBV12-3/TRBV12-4	TGTGCCAGCAGCTCCCCGGGACTAGCGGGACTTTCCTACGAGCAGTACTTC	CASSSPGLAGLSYEQYF
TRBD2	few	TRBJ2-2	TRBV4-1	TGCGCCAGCAGCCAACCCAGCGGGAGAAACACCGGGGAGCTGTTTTTT	CASSQPSGRNTGELFF
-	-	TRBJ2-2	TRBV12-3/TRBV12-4	TGTGCCAGCAGAGCAGGGAAGACCGGGGAGCTGTTTTTT	CASRAGKTGELFF
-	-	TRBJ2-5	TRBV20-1	TGCAGTGCTAGAGATTCCGGGAATCAAGAGACCCAGTACTTC	CSARDSGNQETQYF
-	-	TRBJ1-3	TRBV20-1	TGCAGTGCCGGGAGGGGTATAGGGGGAAACACCATATATTTT	CSAGRGIGGNTIYF
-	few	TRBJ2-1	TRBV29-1	TGCAGCGTTGACCGAGCTGATGAGCAGTTCTTC	CSVDRADEQFF
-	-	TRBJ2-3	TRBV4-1	TGCGCCAGCAGCCGGCAGAGTCTTAGGGATACGCAGTATTTT	CASSRQSLRDTQYF
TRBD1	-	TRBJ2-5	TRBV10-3	TGTGCCATCGGGGAGACAGGGGAAGAGACCCAGTACTTC	CAIGETGEETQYF